Below are 14 T cell receptor beta chains sequenced from a single sample in a study of cytomegalovirus exposure and HLA in healthy donors (dated by TCRdb to the late 2010s). The library was produced with the immunoSEQ multiplex PCR assay. The multiplex PCR relied on a mix of 60 forward primers for TCR Vbeta segments and 13 reverse primers for TCR Jbeta segments. In TCRdb, the immuneACCESS table is reduced to in-frame sequences with V and J assigned. These tables do not hold every clone; where another copy was compared, an unresolved V gene accounts for under half, and the others remain unexplained. This sample gives around 130,000 clones in total; 80% of them show up just once. More than 3% of the sample goes to the ten largest clones. Input material: PBMCs. These TCRs come from a male donor in good health and CMV-seronegative.

The chain combines TRBV7-9 with TRBJ1-4, with TRBD1 matching 7 bases. CDR1 is SEHNR, CDR2 FQNEAQ, per germline (reference sequence). The trim removed 2 bases at V and 8 bases at J, leaving 11 bases unmatched. This CDR3 is built from 16 residues. The CDR3, as DNA: TGTGCCAGCAGCTTAAGCGGTCAGGGGGGTCGGGAAAAACTGTTTTTT. This gives the protein CASSLSGQGGREKLFF.

The rearrangement uses TRBV30 and TRBJ1-2, with 7 nucleotides matching TRBD1. This CDR3 comprises 14 residues. The V segment lost 0 bases and the J segment 7 bases; nucleotides outside the gene matches: 8. CDR1 and CDR2 (germline): GTSNPN, SVGIG (reference sequence). CDR3 coding DNA: TGTGCCTGGAGTGTACTCGGGACAGCTGGTGGCTACACCTTC. Encoded protein: CAWSVLGTAGGYTF.

This clone was counted between two and nine times. The V gene is TRBV5-1, the J gene TRBJ1-6; no definite D call. Germline CDR1 is SGHRS and CDR2 is YFSETQ. Trimming stripped 4 bases from V and 6 bases from J, with 11 bases between. The CDR3 is made up of 14 amino acids. CDR3 sequence reads: CASSGDGGNSPLHF. CDR3 sequence (DNA): TGCGCCAGCAGCGGCGATGGCGGTAATTCACCCCTCCACTTT.

The chain has TRBV9 and TRBJ2-3; 7 positions match TRBD2. Per the germline V gene, CDR1 is SGDLS and CDR2 is YYNGEE. The CDR3 length is 16 residues. The ends lost 4 bases at V and 2 bases at J; junction bases unmatched: 10. DNA for the CDR3: TGTGCCAGCAGCCCCTCGGCGGGGGAGAACACAGATACGCAGTATTTT. The encoded protein is CASSPSAGENTDTQYF.

This chain uses TRBV5-1 with TRBJ2-7, with 10 bases fitting TRBD2. CDR3 length: 16 amino acids. From germline, CDR1 is SGHRS and CDR2 YFSETQ. Unmatched junction bases numbered 11, after V lost 1 base and J lost 7 bases. The CDR3 nucleotides are TGCGCCAGCAGCTTGTCTTCCCGGCTAGCGGGAGAAGAGCAGTACTTC. Its protein is CASSLSSRLAGEEQYF. Together with reference TRBV5-1 and TRBJ2-7, the CDR3 gives the full variable domain: KAGVTQTPRYLIKTRGQQVTLSCSPISGHRSVSWYQQTPGQGLQFLFEYFSETQRNKGNFPGRFSGRQFSNSRSEMNVSTLELGDSALYLCASSLSSRLAGEEQYFGPGTRLTVT.

The chain employs TRBV30 and TRBJ1-5; TRBD1 might be the D (5 bases). The CDR3 contains 14 residues. Germline CDR1 is GTSNPN and CDR2 is SVGIG (reference sequence). V was trimmed by 1 base and J by 2 bases, leaving 9 bases between them. The CDR3 reads CAWSGKGGNQPQHF. The CDR3 DNA is TGTGCCTGGAGTGGGAAAGGGGGCAATCAGCCCCAGCATTTT.

The chain joins TRBV27 to TRBJ2-2, with D possibly being TRBD1 (6 bases). V was clipped by 3 bases and J by 5 bases, with 7 bases between them. Germline V gene lookup returns CDR1 MNHEY and CDR2 SMNVEV (reference sequence). The CDR3 consists of 13 residues. CDR3 amino acids: CASSFQGTGELFF. In DNA, the CDR3 is TGTGCCAGCAGTTTCCAGGGGACCGGGGAGCTGTTTTTT.

V usage is TRBV9 and J usage is TRBJ2-3; 7 bases match TRBD1. Trimming cost V 3 bases and J 0 bases; bases outside gene matches: 4. This CDR3 has 15 amino acids. The germline CDR1 and CDR2 sequences are SGDLS and YYNGEE. CDR3 amino acids: CASSDRTGSTDTQYF. The CDR3 DNA is TGTGCCAGCAGCGACCGGACAGGTAGCACAGATACGCAGTATTTT.

The chain joins TRBV5-6 to TRBJ1-6; D might be TRBD1 (5 bases). With 6 bases removed from V and 7 bases from J, the gap between germline ends came to 14 bases. The CDR3 is 14 amino acids. CDR1 and CDR2 from the germline V gene are SGHDT and YYEEEE. This CDR3 is CASTLGRENSPLHF. The CDR3 DNA reads TGTGCCAGCACCCTGGGCAGGGAAAATTCACCCCTCCACTTT.

As to this clone: The germline gene is not matched at one end of the junction; a read error may be the cause. This chain connects TRBV6-1 to TRBJ2-6, with a possible D match to TRBD1 (5 bases). The germline V gene has CDR1 MNHNS and CDR2 SASEGT. This CDR3 has 14 residues. For the CDR3, the DNA is TGTGCCAGCAGTGAGGGCTCTGGGGCCAACGGCCTGACTTTC. Its protein is CASSEGSGANGLTF.

This clone turned up a few times. DNA for the CDR3: TGCGCCAGCAGCCAAGAAGAGCCAGGGGGGTTCTACGAGCAGTACTTC. Translated, it gives CASSQEEPGGFYEQYF. V usage is TRBV4-3 and J usage is TRBJ2-7, with D possibly TRBD1 on 7 matching bases. Trimming stripped 0 bases from V and 3 bases from J, with 15 bases between. The CDR3 runs to 16 residues. The germline gives CDR1 LGHNA, CDR2 YSLEER.

This CDR3 reads CASSSRLRTPGSYEQYF. The CDR3 coding sequence is TGTGCCAGCAGCAGTCGACTACGAACACCGGGTTCCTACGAGCAGTACTTC. J is TRBJ2-7 and V is TRBV28; D possibly corresponds to TRBD2 (5 bases). Looked up from germline, CDR1 is MDHEN and CDR2 is SYDVKM. V lost 6 bases and J 1 base, leaving 22 bases between the germline ends. This CDR3 contains 17 residues. Supplemented by reference TRBV28 and TRBJ2-7, the full variable domain reads DVKVTQSSRYLVKRTGEKVFLECVQDMDHENMFWYRQDPGLGLRLIYFSYDVKMKEKGDIPEGYSVSREKKERFSLILESASTNQTSMYLCASSSRLRTPGSYEQYFGPGTRLTVT.

The chain combines TRBV7-2 with TRBJ1-2; D may be TRBD1 (5 bases). V shed 1 base and J shed 4 bases, with 10 bases lying between them. The CDR3 is 14 residues long. CDR1 is SGHTA, CDR2 FQGNSA, per germline. The CDR3 DNA sequence: TGTGCCAGCAGCTTAGTGGGTAGGGGCTATGGCTACACCTTC. Amino acid sequence: CASSLVGRGYGYTF.

V is TRBV7-9 and J is TRBJ1-2, with D unresolved. Looked up from germline, CDR1 is SEHNR and CDR2 is FQNEAQ (reference sequence). This CDR3 comprises 12 residues. The V end was cut by 2 bases, the J end by 4 bases, with 5 bases between. The CDR3 loop reads CASSLPGYGYTF. The CDR3 nucleotides are TGTGCCAGCAGCTTACCCGGCTATGGCTACACCTTC.